One and the same sample provided the 10 T cell receptor beta chains below, sequenced in a study of blood T cell repertoires in COVID-19. Assay: immunoSEQ multiplex PCR; the TCRdb copy retains only in-frame clones and omits some. This repertoire shows around 340,000 clones, 80% to 90% found once; its top ten account for 2.5% to 3%. Sequencing was performed on peripheral blood. These receptors originate from a man aged 30-40 years with active or convalescent COVID-19.

V is TRBV4-3 and J is TRBJ1-2; D may be TRBD1 (6 bases). Germline V lookup: CDR1 LGHNA, CDR2 YSLEER. The V gene lost 0 bases and the J gene lost 6 bases, with 14 bases spanning the gap. CDR3 length: 15 amino acids. Written as DNA, the CDR3 is TGCGCCAGCAGCCAAGAGTACAGGGTGTTAGATGGCTACACCTTC. Its translation is CASSQEYRVLDGYTF.

The V and J genes are TRBV6-7 and TRBJ1-2; 7 nucleotides line up with TRBD1. TRBV6-7 belongs to the ORF category, with a function that is uncertain. CDR3 length: 14 residues. V gave up 2 bases and J gave up 0 bases; unmatched junction bases: 0. The CDR3 coding sequence is TGTGCCAGCAGTTACGGGACAGCTAACTATGGCTACACCTTC. It translates to CASSYGTANYGYTF.

This clone came up a few times. The V gene is TRBV30, the J gene TRBJ2-3; TRBD2 agrees at 10 bases. Germline V CDR1 and CDR2: GTSNPN, SVGIG (reference sequence). Trimming at V came to 4 bases and at J to 1 base, leaving 11 bases not matched to a gene. There are 17 residues in the CDR3. CDR3 in amino acids: CAWTFALAGAGTDTQYF. The CDR3 bases are TGTGCCTGGACGTTCGCCCTAGCGGGGGCCGGCACAGATACGCAGTATTTT.

J is TRBJ2-7 and V is TRBV7-3; no firm D call. V lost 2 bases and J lost 4, with 6 bases in between. This CDR3 contains 12 residues. The germline V gene has CDR1 SGHTA and CDR2 FQGTGA. The CDR3 nucleotides read TGTGCCAGCAGCTTACCCGGTTACGAGCAGTACTTC. Translation: CASSLPGYEQYF.

V usage is TRBV12-3 or TRBV12-4 and J usage is TRBJ2-7; D is unclear. This CDR3 has 13 amino acids. V lost 1 base, J lost 6 bases, and 10 bases lay in between. The CDR3 nucleotides read TGTGCCAGCAGTTTAGAACTGGAGCGCGAGCAGTACTTC. Translation gives CASSLELEREQYF.

The chain combines TRBV10-3 with TRBJ2-3; D perhaps matches TRBD2 (6 bases). Trimming left V 4 bases short and J 4 bases short, with 18 bases between. This CDR3 is 16 amino acids long. The germline V gene encodes CDR1 ENHRY and CDR2 SYGVKD. CDR3 sequence reads: CAISGIGAGTSDTQYF. CDR3 nucleotides: TGTGCCATCAGTGGGATAGGGGCGGGGACCTCAGATACGCAGTATTTT.

This clone occurred a few times. The V call is TRBV11-2, the J call TRBJ1-2, with no clear D. Germline-derived CDR1 and CDR2 are SGHAT and FQNNGV. There are 13 residues in the CDR3. Trimming cost V 2 bases and J 8 bases, with 12 bases left between them. CDR3 region: CASSLQRQPGYTF. The CDR3 nucleotides read TGTGCCAGCAGCTTACAAAGACAACCGGGCTACACCTTC.

The J gene is TRBJ1-3, the V gene TRBV28; D unclear. CDR1 and CDR2 from the germline V gene are MDHEN and SYDVKM. The CDR3 loop spans 15 amino acids. Between the trimmed V and J ends, which lost 5 bases and 0 bases, there was a span of 11 bases. This CDR3 reads CASSLTGFSGNTIYF. The DNA of the CDR3 is TGTGCCAGCAGTCTCACCGGGTTCTCTGGAAACACCATATATTTT. Looking up the rest from reference TRBV28 and TRBJ1-3 gives the full variable domain: DVKVTQSSRYLVKRTGEKVFLECVQDMDHENMFWYRQDPGLGLRLIYFSYDVKMKEKGDIPEGYSVSREKKERFSLILESASTNQTSMYLCASSLTGFSGNTIYFGEGSWLTVV.

In its sample, this clone was seen once. The rearrangement uses TRBV4-2 and TRBJ1-5; no clear D gene. Trimming pared 1 base from V and 5 bases from J, leaving 12 bases between. Germline CDR1 is LGHNA and CDR2 is YNFKEQ. The CDR3 has 15 residues. CDR3 nucleotides: TGTGCCAGCAGCCAAGGAGTCGTAGATGATCAGCCCCAGCATTTT. Protein: CASSQGVVDDQPQHF.

This rearrangement joins TRBV30 to TRBJ1-3; perhaps TRBD1 as D (6 bases). The V end lost 2 bases, the J end lost 2 bases, and 10 bases lay between the germline ends. This CDR3 has 14 amino acids. The germline CDR1 and CDR2 sequences are GTSNPN and SVGIG (reference sequence). The CDR3 is CAWSTGIAGNTIYF. For the CDR3, the DNA is TGTGCCTGGAGTACAGGGATTGCTGGAAACACCATATATTTT.